These 16 T cell receptor beta chains came from one sample sequenced in a study of blood T cells in healthy people across ages. Using a J-beta primer mix together with a sample-barcoded 5' primer, a second PCR was run for about 7 to 12 cycles. TCRdb re-called the 5' RACE reads with MiXCR, one entry per CDR3 protein. Of about 1,500,000 distinct CDR3 sequences listed, roughly 30% were seen once; the top ten hold 7.7%. The sample taken for sequencing was blood. These TCRs come from a woman aged 30 to 39 in good health.

V usage is TRBV5-1 and J usage is TRBJ2-4, with D perhaps matching TRBD2 (6 bases). Germline-derived CDR1 and CDR2 are SGHRS and YFSETQ. CDR3 size: 12 residues. The V gene lost 5 bases and the J gene lost 13 bases, with 16 bases spanning the gap. CDR3: CASRAGGSEQYF. DNA of the CDR3: TGCGCCAGCAGGGCTGGAGGGAGTGAGCAGTACTTC.

The CDR3 DNA sequence: TGTGCCATCAGTGAAGCCAGCGGGGGGTCCCGTGGCATTCAGTACTTC. It encodes CAISEASGGSRGIQYF. The V gene is TRBV10-3, the J gene TRBJ2-4; TRBD2 matches 9 bases. V shed 3 bases and J 9 bases; nucleotides not matched to a gene: 12. CDR1 ENHRY and CDR2 SYGVKD come from the germline V gene. CDR3 length equals 16 residues.

Comment on this clonotype: A single base separates this from a much larger clone, so it may be a read error. The chain has TRBV7-2 and TRBJ1-2; the D gene is possibly TRBD1 (5 bases). Germline V gene lookup returns CDR1 SGHTA and CDR2 FQGNSA. This CDR3 comprises 14 residues. CDR3 sequence reads: CASSSGGSNCGYTF. CDR3 DNA: TGTGCCAGCAGCTCCGGGGGATCCAACTGTGGCTACACCTTC.

On this clonotype itself: Mismatch with germline at one junction end may stem from a read error. CDR3 DNA: TGTGCCGGCAGCGTTGGTCTAGCGGGAGTTCTTATCACAGATACGCAGTATTTT. Its translation is CAGSVGLAGVLITDTQYF. This sequence joins TRBV9 and TRBJ2-3; 10 bases are a match to TRBD2. In germline, CDR1 is SGDLS, CDR2 YYNGEE. CDR3 length: 18 residues.

The chain links TRBV6-1 to TRBJ2-3; D may correspond to TRBD1 or TRBD2 (5 bases each). The CDR3 sequence is 16 residues long. Trimming removed 3 bases from V and 3 bases from J, with 16 bases in between. Germline V gene lookup returns CDR1 MNHNS and CDR2 SASEGT. The CDR3 coding sequence is TGTGCCAGCAGTGAGCAGCAGGGAGCCCTAACAGATACGCAGTATTTT. Protein sequence: CASSEQQGALTDTQYF.

As concerns this clonotype: A much larger clonotype is one base distant, so this may be a read error. This rearrangement joins TRBV20-1 to TRBJ2-7; 8 bases agree with TRBD2. The CDR3 spans 14 residues. In germline, CDR1 is DFQATT, CDR2 SNEGSKA (reference sequence). The V segment lost 4 bases and the J segment 4 bases; nucleotides outside the gene matches: 9. CDR3 bases: TGCAGTGCTACAATAGCGGGGATGCGGTACGAGCAGTACTTC. Amino acids: CSATIAGMRYEQYF.

V is TRBV4-1 and J is TRBJ1-3; possible D gene TRBD1, 5 bases. CDR1 and CDR2 (germline): MGHRA, YSYEKL. CDR3 length: 14 amino acids. V gave up 4 bases and J gave up 6 bases, with 13 bases separating them. CDR3 sequence reads: CASSLGGMENTIYF. The CDR3 DNA is TGCGCCAGCAGCCTGGGGGGAATGGAAAACACCATATATTTT.

The chain couples TRBV29-1 to TRBJ2-5; TRBD2 matches 7 bases. The CDR3 sequence is 14 residues long. V shed 7 bases and J 11 bases; nucleotides not matched to a gene: 19. The germline gives CDR1 SQVTM, CDR2 ANQGSEA. This CDR3 is CSAEGGSRFNEQYF. The DNA for the CDR3 is TGCAGCGCCGAGGGCGGGAGTAGGTTCAATGAGCAGTACTTC.

The chain employs TRBV5-5 and TRBJ2-5, with D possibly matching TRBD1 (6 bases). The V gene's germline CDR1 is SGHKS and CDR2 YYEKEE (reference sequence). Trimming left V 3 bases short and J 7 bases short, with 19 bases between. This CDR3 spans 15 amino acids. The chain's CDR3 is CASSWAATGKGTQYF. The CDR3 DNA sequence: TGTGCCAGCAGCTGGGCCGCCACAGGGAAAGGGACCCAGTACTTC.

This chain uses TRBV27 with TRBJ1-5, with D possibly being TRBD1 (5 bases). The length of the CDR3 is 17 residues. Germline CDR1 reads MNHEY; CDR2 reads SMNVEV (reference sequence). Trimming shortened V by 5 bases and J by 7 bases, and 24 bases separated the two germline ends. The CDR3 reads CASSPGPGQASGQPQHF. CDR3 nucleotides: TGTGCCAGCAGTCCCGGTCCGGGGCAGGCTTCAGGACAGCCCCAGCATTTT.

In this sample, this clonotype turned up many times. This chain joins TRBV18 and TRBJ2-7; 13 nucleotides agree with TRBD2. The germline gives CDR1 KGHSH, CDR2 LQKENI. This CDR3 region has 16 residues. The junction had 6 bases not matched to a gene; V was cut back by 6 bases and J by 1 base. This CDR3 reads CASSRRTSGSSYEQYF. In DNA, the CDR3 is TGTGCCAGCTCTAGACGGACTAGCGGGAGTTCCTACGAGCAGTACTTC.

At least ten counts were recorded for this clonotype. The chain recombines TRBV28 with TRBJ2-7; TRBD1 matches at 8 bases. CDR1 MDHEN and CDR2 SYDVKM come from the germline V gene. The CDR3 is made up of 13 amino acids. J lost 2 bases, V lost 7 bases, and 4 bases had no gene match. CDR3 amino acids: CASNPGQAYEQYF. The CDR3, as DNA: TGTGCCAGCAACCCGGGACAGGCCTACGAGCAGTACTTC.

This clonotype was detected many times. V and J are TRBV5-5 and TRBJ2-1; D might be TRBD2 (6 bases). Looked up from germline, CDR1 is SGHKS and CDR2 is YYEKEE (reference sequence). This CDR3 is 13 amino acids long. With 4 bases removed from V and 6 bases from J, the gap between germline ends came to 11 bases. CDR3 sequence: CASSLASANEQFF. The CDR3 bases are TGTGCCAGCAGCCTAGCGTCTGCCAATGAGCAGTTCTTC.

This clonotype was seen only a few times. The chain uses TRBV14 and TRBJ2-1; D is unclear. Trimming took 1 base from V and 8 from J, leaving 9 bases between them. The V gene's germline CDR1 is SGHDN and CDR2 FVKESK. The CDR3 consists of 13 residues. CDR3: CASSQVQDYEQFF. The CDR3, as DNA: TGTGCCAGCAGCCAAGTCCAGGATTATGAGCAGTTCTTC.

This clonotype has just one count. A much larger clone is a single base away; this may be a read error. This chain links TRBV20-1 with TRBJ2-7; D ambiguous. Germline CDR1 reads DFQATT; CDR2 reads SNEGSKA (reference sequence). This CDR3 is 14 amino acids long. DNA of the CDR3: TGCAGTGCCCCACCGCATCCGAGCTCCTACGAGCGGTACTTC. Translating gives CSAPPHPSSYERYF.

This clonotype occurred many times. The chain has TRBV19 and TRBJ1-1; tentatively, D is TRBD1 (6 bases). The CDR3 has 12 amino acids. Between the trimmed V and J ends, which lost 5 bases and 6 bases, there was a span of 10 bases. In germline, CDR1 is LNHDA, CDR2 SQIVND (reference sequence). Here the CDR3 DNA reads TGTGCCAGTAGTCCAGGGGTGGCTGAAGCTTTCTTT. Encoded protein: CASSPGVAEAFF.